Described below is a single TCR beta chain sequence and its context. The antigen is unknown. The data derive from a study of T-cell memory formation after mild COVID-19. The overall study: Each donor largely had its own TCR clusters. General observations from the study: Day 15 to 85 contractors were CD4/CD8 balanced; later expanders leaned CD4+. CD4+ contracting clones were found mainly in CM and EM, and CD8+ ones in EMRA.

The TCR alpha and TCR beta cDNA libraries, bearing sample barcodes and UMIs, were generated by 5'RACE using constant-segment primers. Using its own MiXCR run on the 5' RACE reads, TCRdb lists one record per CDR3 protein. The sample has roughly 110,000 distinct CDR3 sequences, 14% seen once. The source of this sequence is a man between 18 and 35 years old who had mild COVID-19 (a few samples of this study predate the infection). Cell type and time point are not known. Sequencing was carried out using PBMCs or a T cell subset sorted from them (not recorded which).

The CDR3 region is CASSQARDRGYEQYF. CDR3 nucleotide sequence: TGTGCCAGCAGCCAGGCCCGGGACAGGGGCTACGAGCAGTACTTC. The chain recombines TRBV4-2 with TRBJ2-7, with TRBD1 identical over 10 bases. Germline V gene data show CDR1 as LGHNA and CDR2 as YNFKEQ. Trimming at V came to 3 bases and at J to 3 bases, leaving 5 bases not matched to a gene. The CDR3 is made up of 15 amino acids.